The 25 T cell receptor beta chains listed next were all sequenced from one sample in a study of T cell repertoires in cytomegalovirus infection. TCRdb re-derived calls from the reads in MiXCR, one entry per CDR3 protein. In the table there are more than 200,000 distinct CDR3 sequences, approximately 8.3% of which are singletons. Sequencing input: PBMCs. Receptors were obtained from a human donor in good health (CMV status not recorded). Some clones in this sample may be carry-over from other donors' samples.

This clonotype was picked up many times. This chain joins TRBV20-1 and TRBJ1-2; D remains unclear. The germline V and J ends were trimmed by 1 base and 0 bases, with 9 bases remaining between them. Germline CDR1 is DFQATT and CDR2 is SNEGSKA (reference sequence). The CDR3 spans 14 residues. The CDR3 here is CSARGVPSNYGYTF. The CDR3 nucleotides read TGCAGTGCTAGAGGGGTACCTTCTAACTATGGCTACACCTTC.

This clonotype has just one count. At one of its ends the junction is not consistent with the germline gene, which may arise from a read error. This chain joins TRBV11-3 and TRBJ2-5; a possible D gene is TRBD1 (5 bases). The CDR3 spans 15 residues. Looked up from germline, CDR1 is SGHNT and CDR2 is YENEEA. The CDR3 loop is CASSPDGARKETQHF. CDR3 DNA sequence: TGTGCCAGCAGCCCAGATGGGGCGCGAAAAGAGACCCAGCACTTC.

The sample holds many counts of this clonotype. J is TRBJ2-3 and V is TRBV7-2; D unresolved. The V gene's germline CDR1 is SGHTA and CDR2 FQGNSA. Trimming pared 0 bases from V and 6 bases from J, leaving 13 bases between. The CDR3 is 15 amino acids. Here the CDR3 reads CASSLAGATRDTQYF. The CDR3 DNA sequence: TGTGCCAGCAGCTTAGCGGGCGCCACAAGGGATACGCAGTATTTT.

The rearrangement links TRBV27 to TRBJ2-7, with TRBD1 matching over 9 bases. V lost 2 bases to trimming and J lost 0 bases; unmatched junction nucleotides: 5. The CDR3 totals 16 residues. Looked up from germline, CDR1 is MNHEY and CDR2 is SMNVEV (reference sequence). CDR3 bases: TGTGCCAGCAGTTTAAGGGGACAGGGACTCTCCTACGAGCAGTACTTC. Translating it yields CASSLRGQGLSYEQYF.

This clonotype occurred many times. The chain's CDR3 is CASTKGGGTEAFF. Written as DNA, the CDR3 is TGTGCCAGCACCAAGGGCGGGGGCACTGAAGCTTTCTTT. The V call is TRBV7-6, the J call TRBJ1-1; a possible D gene is TRBD1 (5 bases). This CDR3 contains 13 residues. With 7 bases removed from V and 4 bases from J, the gap between germline ends came to 13 bases. Germline CDR1 SGHVS, CDR2 FNYEAQ.

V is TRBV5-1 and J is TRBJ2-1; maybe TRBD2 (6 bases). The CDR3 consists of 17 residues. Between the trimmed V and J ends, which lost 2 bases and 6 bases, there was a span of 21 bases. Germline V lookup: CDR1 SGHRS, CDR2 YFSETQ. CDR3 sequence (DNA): TGCGCCAGCAGCTTCGGAAGCGGGCTTTCATCGAGCAATGAGCAGTTCTTC. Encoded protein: CASSFGSGLSSSNEQFF.

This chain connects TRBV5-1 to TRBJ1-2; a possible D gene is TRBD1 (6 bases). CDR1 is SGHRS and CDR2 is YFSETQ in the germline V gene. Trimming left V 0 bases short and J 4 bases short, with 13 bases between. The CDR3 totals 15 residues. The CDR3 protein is CASSLGGQRVYGYTF. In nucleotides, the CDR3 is TGCGCCAGCAGCTTGGGAGGACAGAGAGTCTATGGCTACACCTTC.

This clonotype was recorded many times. The CDR3 sequence is CASSSRLAGGPSMHDEQFF. In DNA form, the CDR3 reads TGTGCCAGCAGCTCGCGTTTAGCGGGAGGGCCCTCCATGCACGATGAGCAGTTCTTC. The chain is built from TRBV7-2 and TRBJ2-1; TRBD2 matches at 11 bases. Looked up from germline, CDR1 is SGHTA and CDR2 is FQGNSA. Trimming removed 4 bases from V and 8 bases from J; junction bases left unmatched: 19. The CDR3 has 19 amino acids.

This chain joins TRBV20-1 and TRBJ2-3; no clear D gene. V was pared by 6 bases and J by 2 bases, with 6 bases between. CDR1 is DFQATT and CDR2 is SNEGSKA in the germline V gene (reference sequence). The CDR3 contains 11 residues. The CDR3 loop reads CSARITDTQYF. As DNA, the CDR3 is TGCAGTGCAAGGATCACAGATACGCAGTATTTT.

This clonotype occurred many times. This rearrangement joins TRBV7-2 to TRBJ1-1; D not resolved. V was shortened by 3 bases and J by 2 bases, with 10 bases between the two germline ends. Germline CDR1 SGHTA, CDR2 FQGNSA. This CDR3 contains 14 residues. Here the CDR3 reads CASSFLGSNTEAFF. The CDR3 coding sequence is TGTGCCAGCAGCTTTTTAGGGTCCAACACTGAAGCTTTCTTT.

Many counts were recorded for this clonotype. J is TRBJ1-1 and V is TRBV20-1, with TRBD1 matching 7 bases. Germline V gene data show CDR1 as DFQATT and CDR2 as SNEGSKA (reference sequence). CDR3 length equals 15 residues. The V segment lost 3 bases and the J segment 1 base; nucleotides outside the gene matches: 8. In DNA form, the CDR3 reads TGCAGTGCTAGCCCTCGGGACAGAACGAACACTGAAGCTTTCTTT. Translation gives CSASPRDRTNTEAFF.

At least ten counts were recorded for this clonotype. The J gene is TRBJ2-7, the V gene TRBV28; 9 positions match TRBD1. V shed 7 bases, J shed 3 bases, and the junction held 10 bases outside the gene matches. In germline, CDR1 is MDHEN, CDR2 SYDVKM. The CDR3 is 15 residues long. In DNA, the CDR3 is TGTGCCAGCACCGGAACCGGGACAGGGCTCTACGAGCAGTACTTC. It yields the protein CASTGTGTGLYEQYF.

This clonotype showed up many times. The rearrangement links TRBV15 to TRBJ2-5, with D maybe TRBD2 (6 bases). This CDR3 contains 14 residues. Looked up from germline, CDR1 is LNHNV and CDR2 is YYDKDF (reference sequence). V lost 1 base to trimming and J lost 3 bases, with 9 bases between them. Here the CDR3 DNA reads TGTGCCACCAGCAGAGGGGGAGGCAAAGAGACCCAGTACTTC. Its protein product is CATSRGGGKETQYF.

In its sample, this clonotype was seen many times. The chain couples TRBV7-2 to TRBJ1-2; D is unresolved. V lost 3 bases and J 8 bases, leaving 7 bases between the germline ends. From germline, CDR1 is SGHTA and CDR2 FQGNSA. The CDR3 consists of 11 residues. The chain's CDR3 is CASSLRVGYTF. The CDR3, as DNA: TGTGCCAGCAGCTTGAGGGTCGGCTACACCTTC.

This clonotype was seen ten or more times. CDR3 region: CASSLQGHRGEKLFF. CDR3 nucleotides: TGCGCCAGCAGCCTACAAGGGCACCGGGGGGAAAAACTGTTTTTT. The chain uses TRBV4-3 and TRBJ1-4; maybe TRBD1 (5 bases). Per germline, CDR1 LGHNA and CDR2 YSLEER. Deletions cut 4 bases from V and 8 bases from J, with 17 bases between. The CDR3 has 15 residues.

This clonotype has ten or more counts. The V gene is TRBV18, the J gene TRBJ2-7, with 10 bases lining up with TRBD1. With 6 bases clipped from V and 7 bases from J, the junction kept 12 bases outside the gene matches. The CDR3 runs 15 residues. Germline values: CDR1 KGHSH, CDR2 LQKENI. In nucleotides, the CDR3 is TGTGCCAGCTCTCAAGCCGGGACAGGGGATCGTGAGCAGTACTTC. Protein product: CASSQAGTGDREQYF.

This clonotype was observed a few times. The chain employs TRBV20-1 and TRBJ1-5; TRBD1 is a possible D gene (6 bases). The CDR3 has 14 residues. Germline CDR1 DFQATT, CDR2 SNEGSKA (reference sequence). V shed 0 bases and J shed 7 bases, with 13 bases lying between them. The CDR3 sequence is CSARDPGAVQPQHF. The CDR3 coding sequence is TGCAGTGCTAGAGATCCGGGGGCAGTCCAGCCCCAGCATTTT.

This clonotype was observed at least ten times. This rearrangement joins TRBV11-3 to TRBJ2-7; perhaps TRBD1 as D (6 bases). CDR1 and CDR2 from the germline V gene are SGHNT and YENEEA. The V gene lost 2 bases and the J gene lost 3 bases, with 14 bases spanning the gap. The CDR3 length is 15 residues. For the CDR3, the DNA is TGTGCCAGCAGCTTAAGTCAGGGGACGAACTACGAGCAGTACTTC. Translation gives CASSLSQGTNYEQYF.

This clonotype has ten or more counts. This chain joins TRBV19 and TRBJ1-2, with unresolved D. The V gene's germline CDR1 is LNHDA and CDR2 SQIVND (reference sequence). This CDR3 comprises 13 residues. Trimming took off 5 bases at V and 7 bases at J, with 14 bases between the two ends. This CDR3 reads CASSSRLVGGYTF. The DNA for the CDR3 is TGTGCCAGTAGTTCCCGCCTTGTGGGTGGCTACACCTTC.

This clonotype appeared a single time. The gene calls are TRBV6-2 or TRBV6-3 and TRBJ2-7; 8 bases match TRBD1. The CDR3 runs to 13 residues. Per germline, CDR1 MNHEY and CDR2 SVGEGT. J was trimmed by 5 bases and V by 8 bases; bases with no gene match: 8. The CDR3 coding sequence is TGTGCCAGCCGTCCGGGACAGGAGGACGAGCAGTACTTC. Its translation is CASRPGQEDEQYF.

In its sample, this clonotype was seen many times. CDR3 amino acids: CASSSQRGDQETQYF. The CDR3 bases are TGTGCCAGCAGTTCCCAGCGGGGGGATCAAGAGACCCAGTACTTC. The chain combines TRBV28 with TRBJ2-5; 9 bases fit TRBD2. Germline CDR1 reads MDHEN; CDR2 reads SYDVKM. V lost 4 bases, J lost 2 bases, and 5 bases stayed unmatched. The CDR3 runs to 15 residues.

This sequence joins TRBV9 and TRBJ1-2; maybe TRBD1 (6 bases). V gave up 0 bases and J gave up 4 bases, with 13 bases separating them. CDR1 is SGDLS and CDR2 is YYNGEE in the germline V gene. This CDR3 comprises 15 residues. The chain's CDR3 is CASSVGGGRGYGYTF. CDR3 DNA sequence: TGTGCCAGCAGCGTAGGTGGGGGGCGCGGCTATGGCTACACCTTC.

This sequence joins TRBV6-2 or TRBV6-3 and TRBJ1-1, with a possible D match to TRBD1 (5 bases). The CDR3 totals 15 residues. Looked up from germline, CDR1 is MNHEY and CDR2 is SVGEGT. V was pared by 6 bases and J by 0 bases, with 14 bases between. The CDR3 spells CASRDGTGLNTEAFF. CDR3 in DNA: TGTGCCAGCAGAGACGGGACGGGCCTGAACACTGAAGCTTTCTTT.

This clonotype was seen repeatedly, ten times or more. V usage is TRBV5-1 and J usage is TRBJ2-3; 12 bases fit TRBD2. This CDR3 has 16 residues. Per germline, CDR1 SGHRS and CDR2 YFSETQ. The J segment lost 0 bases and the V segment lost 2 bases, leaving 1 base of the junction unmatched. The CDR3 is CASSFGLAGSTDTQYF. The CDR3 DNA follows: TGCGCCAGCAGCTTCGGACTAGCGGGGAGCACAGATACGCAGTATTTT.

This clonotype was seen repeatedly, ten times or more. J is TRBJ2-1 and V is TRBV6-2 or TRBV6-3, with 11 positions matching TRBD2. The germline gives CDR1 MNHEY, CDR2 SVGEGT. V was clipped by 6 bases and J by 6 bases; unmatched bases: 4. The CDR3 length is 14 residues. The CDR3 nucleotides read TGTGCCAGCAGACTTAGCGGGAGGGGCAATGAGCAGTTCTTC. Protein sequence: CASRLSGRGNEQFF.